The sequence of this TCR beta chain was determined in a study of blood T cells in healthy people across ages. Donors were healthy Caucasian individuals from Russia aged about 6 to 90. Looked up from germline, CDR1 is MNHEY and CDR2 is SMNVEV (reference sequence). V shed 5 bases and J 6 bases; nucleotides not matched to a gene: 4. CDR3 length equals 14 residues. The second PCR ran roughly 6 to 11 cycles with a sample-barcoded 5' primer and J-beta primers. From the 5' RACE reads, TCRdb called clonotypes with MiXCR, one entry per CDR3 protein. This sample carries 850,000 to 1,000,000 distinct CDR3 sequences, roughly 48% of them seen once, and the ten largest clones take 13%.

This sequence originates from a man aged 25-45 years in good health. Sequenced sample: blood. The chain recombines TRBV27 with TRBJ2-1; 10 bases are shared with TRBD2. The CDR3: CASSPSGGFNEQFF. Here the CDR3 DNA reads TGTGCCAGCAGTCCTAGCGGGGGTTTCAATGAGCAGTTCTTC.